What follows describes a single TCR beta chain. This PCR relied on a set of 60 Vbeta primers and 13 Jbeta primers. Using immunoSEQ multiplex PCR, the repertoire was profiled, and TCRdb retains in-frame clones only, with some absent. This table has about 89,000 clones, about 85% appearing once. The V end lost 0 bases, the J end lost 8 bases, and 15 bases lay between the germline ends. This CDR3 comprises 15 residues. Germline assignment: CDR1 SGHRS and CDR2 YFSETQ. This specimen comes from a study of cytomegalovirus exposure and HLA in healthy donors. For the study at large: Findings of an earlier analysis included over 95 million unique TCR beta sequences from some 180 million T cells.

Donors were nominally healthy when sampled, though unrecorded immune exposures were likely. This TCR was sampled from a man aged 35-49 years in good health and CMV-seropositive. Material: PBMCs. This chain uses TRBV5-1 with TRBJ2-1, with D maybe TRBD1 (5 bases). Written as DNA, the CDR3 is TGCGCCAGCAGCTTGGGGGTGGGCTTCAGGGATGAGCAGTTCTTC. Protein product: CASSLGVGFRDEQFF.